Shown below are 2 T cell receptor beta chains from a single sample sequenced in a study of T cell responses to AZD1222 COVID-19 vaccine. Method: immunoSEQ multiplex PCR; TCRdb's copy keeps in-frame clones and lacks some. In the table there are about 150,000 clones, 85% of which are singletons. The sequences come from peripheral blood, collected 28 days after the second dose of the MenACWY control vaccine. These receptors were collected from an adult who received the MenACWY meningococcal vaccine as a control.

This chain uses TRBV28 with TRBJ1-1; D is unclear. Germline-derived CDR1 and CDR2 are MDHEN and SYDVKM. The CDR3 is 12 amino acids. Trimming stripped 3 bases from V and 1 base from J, with 3 bases between. Written as DNA, the CDR3 is TGTGCCAGCAGTTTCTGGAACACTGAAGCTTTCTTT. Amino acid sequence: CASSFWNTEAFF. Using reference TRBV28 and TRBJ1-1 for the parts outside the CDR3, the full variable domain is DVKVTQSSRYLVKRTGEKVFLECVQDMDHENMFWYRQDPGLGLRLIYFSYDVKMKEKGDIPEGYSVSREKKERFSLILESASTNQTSMYLCASSFWNTEAFFGQGTRLTVV.

The chain uses TRBV7-8 and TRBJ1-2, with TRBD1 identical over 9 bases. V dropped 5 bases and J dropped 8; count of bases not matched to a gene: 12. Germline CDR1 and CDR2: SGHVS and FQNEAQ. The CDR3 extends over 15 amino acids. The CDR3 bases are TGTGCCAGCAGCATCTCGGGGGGACAGGGCGGAGGCTACACCTTC. It yields the protein CASSISGGQGGGYTF.